This entry lists 4 T cell receptor beta chains sequenced from one sample in a study of blood T cell repertoires in COVID-19. Profiling relied on immunoSEQ multiplex PCR, and the TCRdb table lists in-frame clones only, not all of them. This table has around 97,000 clones, approximately 80% appearing once. The specimen sequenced was peripheral blood. These receptors all come from a human donor in a cohort sampled during active COVID-19.

The J gene is TRBJ2-7, the V gene TRBV20-1; 11 bases align to TRBD2. From germline, CDR1 is DFQATT and CDR2 SNEGSKA (reference sequence). The CDR3 contains 15 residues. With V trimmed by 3 bases and J by 2 bases, 6 bases remained unmatched. In DNA form, the CDR3 reads TGCAGTGCTAGTGCGGTAGCGGGGGGGCCCTACGAGCAGTACTTC. Its protein is CSASAVAGGPYEQYF.

The gene calls are TRBV10-3 and TRBJ1-2; 7 nucleotides agree with TRBD1. The germline gives CDR1 ENHRY, CDR2 SYGVKD. This CDR3 region has 13 residues. With 4 bases clipped from V and 5 bases from J, the junction kept 4 bases outside the gene matches. The CDR3 reads CAISGGTEYGYTF. CDR3 in DNA: TGTGCCATCAGTGGTGGGACAGAATATGGCTACACCTTC.

This clone was counted a single time. The chain recombines TRBV5-1 with TRBJ2-3; D is possibly TRBD2 (6 bases). Germline CDR1 is SGHRS and CDR2 is YFSETQ. Trimming shortened V by 4 bases and J by 3 bases, and 18 bases separated the two germline ends. This CDR3 is 16 amino acids long. The CDR3 DNA reads TGCGCCAGCAGCCCCCTGGGGCAGGGAGGTACAGATACGCAGTATTTT. Protein: CASSPLGQGGTDTQYF.

The V and J genes are TRBV11-1 and TRBJ2-5; D might be TRBD1 (5 bases). Trimming took 1 base from V and 1 from J, leaving 7 bases between them. Germline CDR1 and CDR2: SGHAT and FQDESV (reference sequence). The CDR3 is 14 residues long. CDR3 sequence (DNA): TGTGCCAGCAGCTTAGGGGGCACCCAAGAGACCCAGTACTTC. It codes for CASSLGGTQETQYF.